The next 21 T cell receptor beta chains were all read from a single sample in a study of T cell clonality in common variable immunodeficiency. This table comes from immunoSEQ multiplex PCR, and its TCRdb copy is limited to in-frame clones, with some not included. The record shows approximately 40,000 clones for this sample, with no singletons present. The specimen was peripheral blood mononuclear cells. The origin of the receptors is a person between 18 and 75 years old in good health.

This clone was detected many times. The read ends 3 residues shy of where the CDR3 ends; the end is completed using the germline J gene. V gene TRBV5-1 combines with J gene TRBJ2-7; TRBD2 might be the D (6 bases). V lost 0 bases, J lost 0 bases, and 13 bases lay in between. CDR1 and CDR2 from the germline V gene are SGHRS and YFSETQ. The CDR3 runs 16 residues. The part of the CDR3 DNA that was read is TGCGCCAGCAGCTTGGTTTCTAGCGACAGCTCCTACGAG. This codes for CASSLVSSDSSYE. The CDR3 reads in full as CASSLVSSDSSYEQYF. Looking up the rest from reference TRBV5-1 and TRBJ2-7 gives the full variable domain: KAGVTQTPRYLIKTRGQQVTLSCSPISGHRSVSWYQQTPGQGLQFLFEYFSETQRNKGNFPGRFSGRQFSNSRSEMNVSTLELGDSALYLCASSLVSSDSSYEQYFGPGTRLTVT.

The table lists this clone with many counts. The read finishes 3 residues shy of the CDR3 end, and the germline J gene is used to complete it. This rearrangement joins TRBV7-6 to TRBJ2-7; D is uncertain. Germline CDR1 SGHVS, CDR2 FNYEAQ. V was clipped by 5 bases and J by 5 bases, with 13 bases between them. The length of the CDR3 is 13 residues. CDR3 DNA (partial): TGTGCCAGCAGCCCCTCTGAACTCCACGAG. Translation gives CASSPSELHE. The entire CDR3 protein reads CASSPSELHEQYF.

The sample holds many counts of this clone. The chain's CDR3 is CSVDGSSGRVEQFF. The sequenced CDR3 bases are TGCAGCGTTGATGGTTCTAGCGGGAGGGTTGAG. The rearrangement joins TRBV29-1 to TRBJ2-1; TRBD2 agrees at 12 bases. The missing CDR3 end, 3 residues past where the read stops, is filled in from the germline J gene. The V and J ends lost 3 bases and 9 bases, in that order; junction bases with no gene match: 6. This CDR3 is 14 amino acids long. Germline-derived CDR1 and CDR2 are SQVTM and ANQGSEA.

This clone was seen repeatedly, ten times or more. The missing CDR3 end, 3 residues past where the read stops, is filled in from the germline J gene. The chain is built from TRBV5-4 and TRBJ2-5, with TRBD2 matching over 8 bases. V was pared by 4 bases and J by 3 bases, with 5 bases of the junction left unmatched. CDR3 length: 14 residues. Germline lookup yields CDR1 SGHNT and CDR2 YYREEE (reference sequence). CDR3 sequence reads: CASSRGLVKETQYF. The CDR3 bases that were read are TGTGCCAGCAGCCGGGGACTAGTTAAAGAGACC.

This clone was counted at least ten times. The CDR3 is cut off 3 residues early in the read; its end comes from the germline J gene. The rearrangement uses TRBV19 and TRBJ2-5; D gene unclear. Trimming left V 1 base short and J 2 bases short, with 5 bases between. Germline loops: CDR1 LNHDA, CDR2 SQIVND (reference sequence). This CDR3 is 13 amino acids long. Partial CDR3 DNA: TGTGCCAGTAGTATAGTCTTACAAGAGACC. The encoded protein is CASSIVLQET. The complete CDR3 sequence is CASSIVLQETQYF.

The CDR3 bases that were read are TGTGCCAGTACCAATACAGGGTCGAGGCCTGAA. It specifies CASTNTGSRPE. The CDR3 reads in full as CASTNTGSRPEAFF. This sequence joins TRBV19 and TRBJ1-1, with D possibly TRBD1 on 6 matching bases. The CDR3 goes on 3 residues after the read ends, and that part is filled in from the germline J gene. The CDR3 loop spans 14 amino acids. Germline V gene sequence: CDR1 LNHDA, CDR2 SQIVND (reference sequence). The V end was cut by 7 bases, the J end by 6 bases, with 18 bases between.

This clone was picked up many times. The read ends 3 residues shy of where the CDR3 ends; the end is completed using the germline J gene. The gene calls are TRBV30 and TRBJ1-1; TRBD1 agrees at 7 bases. This CDR3 is built from 14 residues. The ends lost 8 bases at V and 1 base at J; junction bases unmatched: 10. Germline loops: CDR1 GTSNPN, CDR2 SVGIG (reference sequence). Incomplete CDR3 DNA: TGTGCCGGAACGTCAGGGGGTTGGAACACTGAA. Protein product: CAGTSGGWNTE. From start to end, the CDR3 is CAGTSGGWNTEAFF.

This clone was seen many times. The CDR3 goes on 3 residues after the read ends, and that part is filled in from the germline J gene. The chain recombines TRBV13 with TRBJ2-3; perhaps D is TRBD1 or TRBD2 (6 bases each). CDR3 length: 14 residues. Germline loops: CDR1 PRHDT, CDR2 FYEKMQ (reference sequence). The V end lost 3 bases, the J end lost 8 bases, and 15 bases lay between the germline ends. The DNA read from the CDR3 is TGTGCCAGCAGCTTGATGTTACAGGGAGGTACG. This codes for CASSLMLQGGT. The whole CDR3 protein is CASSLMLQGGTQYF. Filled out from reference TRBV13 and TRBJ2-3, the complete variable domain reads AAGVIQSPRHLIKEKRETATLKCYPIPRHDTVYWYQQGPGQDPQFLISFYEKMQSDKGSIPDRFSAQQFSDYHSELNMSSLELGDSALYFCASSLMLQGGTQYFGPGTRLTVL.

This clone was detected many times. The read gets to within 3 residues of the CDR3 end, and the germline J gene fills in the rest. V is TRBV29-1 and J is TRBJ1-2, with unresolved D. The CDR3 length is 15 residues. Germline V lookup: CDR1 SQVTM, CDR2 ANQGSEA. Trimming removed 4 bases at V and 5 bases at J, with 20 bases between. CDR3 DNA (partial): TGCAGCGTTGTTGTGGTGCGGGCAGCCGAGTATGGC. Translation: CSVVVVRAAEYG. The entire CDR3 protein reads CSVVVVRAAEYGYTF.

This clone was recorded many times. The read halts 3 residues ahead of the CDR3 end, with the missing end drawn from the germline J gene. The chain employs TRBV18 and TRBJ1-1, with D possibly TRBD1 on 5 matching bases. V lost 3 bases, J lost 2 bases, and 13 bases lay in between. Germline V gives CDR1 KGHSH, CDR2 LQKENI. The CDR3 extends over 15 amino acids. The CDR3 protein is CASSPQGAVNTEAFF. CDR3 DNA, as far as it was read: TGTGCCAGCTCACCCCAAGGGGCGGTTAACACTGAA.

This clone was picked up many times. Coverage ceases 3 residues before the CDR3 finishes, and the germline J gene fills in the end. The rearrangement links TRBV18 to TRBJ2-3; D possibly corresponds to TRBD2 (6 bases). V lost 3 bases to trimming and J lost 4 bases, with 11 bases between them. CDR1 is KGHSH, CDR2 LQKENI, per germline. This CDR3 contains 14 residues. The CDR3 bases that were read are TGTGCCAGCTCACCCCATCCGGGGGCAGATACG. Residues: CASSPHPGADT. The full CDR3 protein is CASSPHPGADTQYF.

This clone appeared many times. The read ends 3 residues shy of where the CDR3 ends; the end is completed using the germline J gene. The V gene is TRBV30, the J gene TRBJ2-3, with D maybe TRBD2 (5 bases). CDR3 length: 13 amino acids. Germline values: CDR1 GTSNPN, CDR2 SVGIG (reference sequence). The V gene lost 5 bases and the J gene lost 1 base, with 10 bases spanning the gap. This CDR3 reads CAWAAGGTDTQYF. The CDR3 DNA, read in part, is TGTGCCTGGGCGGCGGGTGGCACAGATACG.

This clone was seen repeatedly, ten times or more. The DNA ends 3 residues before the CDR3 does, and the rest of the CDR3 is filled in from the germline J gene. The V and J genes are TRBV23-1 and TRBJ2-1, with 8 bases matching TRBD2. TRBV23-1 is noted as an ORF with a role that remains uncertain. This CDR3 is 15 amino acids long. J lost 2 bases, V lost 6 bases, and 6 bases had no gene match. The part of the CDR3 DNA that was read is TGCGCCAGCAGAAGAACTAGCGGAGCCTACAATGAG. This sequence encodes CASRRTSGAYNE. Given in full, the CDR3 is CASRRTSGAYNEQFF.

In this sample, this clone turned up many times. Sequencing ends 3 residues short of the CDR3 end; the germline J gene provides the rest. V is TRBV12-5 and J is TRBJ2-5, with TRBD2 matching 7 bases. J lost 2 bases, V lost 6 bases, and 9 bases had no gene match. The CDR3 runs 15 residues. Per germline, CDR1 LGHNT and CDR2 FRNRAP. The part of the CDR3 DNA that was read is TGTGCTAGTGGCCAGGGCCTACTAGCGCAAGAGACC. Protein product: CASGQGLLAQET. The full-length CDR3 reads as CASGQGLLAQETQYF. Drawing the rest from reference TRBV12-5 and TRBJ2-5, the complete variable domain is DARVTQTPRHKVTEMGQEVTMRCQPILGHNTVFWYRQTMMQGLELLAYFRNRAPLDDSGMPKDRFSAEMPDATLATLKIQPSEPRDSAVYFCASGQGLLAQETQYFGPGTRLLVL.

This clone was seen many times. The read finishes 3 residues shy of the CDR3 end, and the germline J gene is used to complete it. V usage is TRBV7-3 and J usage is TRBJ2-5; 9 bases line up with TRBD2. This CDR3 comprises 15 residues. CDR1 is SGHTA, CDR2 FQGTGA, per germline. Trimming cost V 3 bases and J 1 base; bases outside gene matches: 3. CDR3 residues: CASSLLAGTQETQYF. CDR3 DNA, as far as it was read: TGTGCCAGCAGCTTGCTAGCGGGAACCCAAGAGACC.

As to this clone: The read stops 3 residues short of the end of the CDR3; the missing end is completed from the germline J gene. The rearrangement joins TRBV2 to TRBJ1-3; D gene unclear. V lost 4 bases to trimming and J lost 1 base, with 8 bases between them. The CDR3 contains 14 residues. Germline V gene sequence: CDR1 SNHLY, CDR2 FYNNEI. The CDR3 spells CASSVEVSGNTIYF. The DNA read from the CDR3 is TGTGCCAGCAGTGTAGAAGTATCTGGAAACACC. Complete variable domain (other parts from reference TRBV2 and TRBJ1-3): EPEVTQTPSHQVTQMGQEVILRCVPISNHLYFYWYRQILGQKVEFLVSFYNNEISEKSEIFDDQFSVERPDGSNFTLKIRSTKLEDSAMYFCASSVEVSGNTIYFGEGSWLTVV.

The sample holds many counts of this clone. The read ends 3 residues shy of where the CDR3 ends; the end is completed using the germline J gene. The chain joins TRBV7-8 to TRBJ2-3; 7 bases are a match to TRBD1. This CDR3 contains 15 residues. J gave up 8 bases and V 4 bases, and 12 bases lay outside the gene matches. The V gene's germline CDR1 is SGHVS and CDR2 FQNEAQ. Incomplete CDR3 DNA: TGTGCCAGCAGCTCCACACAGGGGTTCGAAGGTACG. It is translated as CASSSTQGFEGT. The full CDR3 reads CASSSTQGFEGTQYF.

This clone showed up many times. With the read ending 3 residues before the CDR3 end, the germline J gene is used to fill in that end. V usage is TRBV19 and J usage is TRBJ2-1; no definite D call. Trimming removed 1 base from V and 1 base from J, with 8 bases in between. Germline CDR1 reads LNHDA; CDR2 reads SQIVND (reference sequence). This CDR3 spans 15 amino acids. Partial CDR3 DNA: TGTGCCAGTAGTATAGGTCCAAAATCCTACAATGAG. This translates into CASSIGPKSYNE. The whole CDR3 protein reads CASSIGPKSYNEQFF.

Ten or more counts support this clone. Read data end 3 residues before the CDR3 end; the end is taken from the germline J gene. V usage is TRBV7-3 and J usage is TRBJ2-3; 9 nucleotides align to TRBD2. Germline V gene lookup returns CDR1 SGHTA and CDR2 FQGTGA. Losses at the gene ends were 5 bases for V and 2 bases for J; bases not matched to a gene: 5. The CDR3 totals 15 residues. Partial CDR3 DNA: TGTGCCAGCAGCCCAGAGGGACTAGCCACAGATACG. This translates into CASSPEGLATDT. From start to end, the CDR3 is CASSPEGLATDTQYF. The full variable domain, rest sourced from reference TRBV7-3 and TRBJ2-3, is GAGVSQTPSNKVTEKGKYVELRCDPISGHTALYWYRQSLGQGPEFLIYFQGTGAADDSGLPNDRFFAVRPEGSVSTLKIQRTERGDSAVYLCASSPEGLATDTQYFGPGTRLTVL.

This clone showed up many times. The sequenced fragment ends 3 residues before the CDR3 boundary, so the rest is inferred from the germline J gene. This chain connects TRBV28 to TRBJ2-7; either TRBD1 or TRBD2 may supply D (5 bases each). There are 14 residues in the CDR3. V was shortened by 2 bases and J by 3 bases, with 11 bases between the two germline ends. Germline-derived CDR1 and CDR2 are MDHEN and SYDVKM. The chain's CDR3 is CASSLEGRFYEQYF. The covered CDR3 bases are TGTGCCAGCAGTTTAGAGGGGCGCTTCTACGAG.

This clone was picked up many times. The read gets to within 3 residues of the CDR3 end, and the germline J gene fills in the rest. The rearrangement links TRBV18 to TRBJ2-1; possible D gene TRBD2, 7 bases. CDR3 length equals 14 residues. Trimming removed 3 bases from V and 6 bases from J, with 12 bases in between. The germline gives CDR1 KGHSH, CDR2 LQKENI. The chain's CDR3 is CASSPTGRGNEQFF. The CDR3 bases that were read are TGTGCCAGCTCACCCACAGGGAGGGGCAATGAG.